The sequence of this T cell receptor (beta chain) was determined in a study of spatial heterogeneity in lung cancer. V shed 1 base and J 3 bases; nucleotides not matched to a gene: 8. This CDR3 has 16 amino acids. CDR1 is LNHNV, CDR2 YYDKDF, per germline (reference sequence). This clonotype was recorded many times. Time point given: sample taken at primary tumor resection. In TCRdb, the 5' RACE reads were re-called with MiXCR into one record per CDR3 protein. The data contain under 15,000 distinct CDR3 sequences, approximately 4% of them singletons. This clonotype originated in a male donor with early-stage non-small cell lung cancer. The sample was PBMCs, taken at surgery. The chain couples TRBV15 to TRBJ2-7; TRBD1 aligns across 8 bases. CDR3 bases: TGTGCCACCAGCAGAGGAGGACAGGGTTCCCACTACGAGCAGTACTTC. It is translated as CATSRGGQGSHYEQYF.